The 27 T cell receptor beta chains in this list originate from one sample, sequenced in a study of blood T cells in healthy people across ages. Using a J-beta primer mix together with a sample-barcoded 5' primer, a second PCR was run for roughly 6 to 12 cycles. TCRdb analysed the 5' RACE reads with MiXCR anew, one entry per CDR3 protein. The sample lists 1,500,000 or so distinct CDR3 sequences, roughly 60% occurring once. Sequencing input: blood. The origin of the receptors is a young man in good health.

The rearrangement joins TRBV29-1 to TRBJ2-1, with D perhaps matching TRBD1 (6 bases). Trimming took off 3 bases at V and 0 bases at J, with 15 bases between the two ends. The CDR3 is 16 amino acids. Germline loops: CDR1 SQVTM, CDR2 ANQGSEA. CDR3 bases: TGCAGCGTTGACGTCCTCAGGGGAAACTCCTACAATGAGCAGTTCTTC. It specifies CSVDVLRGNSYNEQFF.

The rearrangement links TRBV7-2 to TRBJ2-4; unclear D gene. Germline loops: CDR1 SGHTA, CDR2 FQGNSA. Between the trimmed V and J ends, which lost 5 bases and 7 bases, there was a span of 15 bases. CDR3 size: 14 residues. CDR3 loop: CASSPPAVWNIQYF. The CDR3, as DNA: TGTGCCAGCAGCCCCCCGGCAGTGTGGAACATTCAGTACTTC. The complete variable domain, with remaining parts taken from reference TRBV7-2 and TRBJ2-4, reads GAGVSQSPSNKVTEKGKDVELRCDPISGHTALYWYRQSLGQGLEFLIYFQGNSAPDKSGLPSDRFSAERTGGSVSTLTIQRTQQEDSAVYLCASSPPAVWNIQYFGAGTRLSVL.

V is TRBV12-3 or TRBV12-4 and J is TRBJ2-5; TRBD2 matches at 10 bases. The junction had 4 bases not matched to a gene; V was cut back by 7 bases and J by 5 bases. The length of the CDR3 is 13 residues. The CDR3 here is CASNPGLAETQYF. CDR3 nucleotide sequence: TGTGCCAGCAACCCGGGACTAGCGGAGACCCAGTACTTC.

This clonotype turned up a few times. The CDR3 DNA reads as TGTGCCAGCAGTCAAAGAAGAGAAGGGGACCTCAACTATGGCTACACCTTC. It specifies CASSQRREGDLNYGYTF. The chain recombines TRBV12-3 or TRBV12-4 with TRBJ1-2; possibly TRBD1 for D (5 bases). The CDR3 is made up of 17 amino acids. Trimming took 5 bases from V and 2 from J, leaving 21 bases between them.

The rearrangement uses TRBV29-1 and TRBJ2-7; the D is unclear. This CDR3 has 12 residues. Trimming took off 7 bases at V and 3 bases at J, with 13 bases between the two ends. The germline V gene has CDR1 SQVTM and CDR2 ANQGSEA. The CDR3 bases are TGCAGCGCCCGAATGGGCGGCTACGAGCAGTACTTC. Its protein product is CSARMGGYEQYF.

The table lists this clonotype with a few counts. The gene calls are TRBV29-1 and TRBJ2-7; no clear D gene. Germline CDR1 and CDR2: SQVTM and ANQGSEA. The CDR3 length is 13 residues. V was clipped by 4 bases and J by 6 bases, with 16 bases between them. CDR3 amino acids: CSVVVEPGSEQYF. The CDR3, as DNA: TGCAGCGTTGTTGTGGAACCGGGTTCCGAGCAGTACTTC.

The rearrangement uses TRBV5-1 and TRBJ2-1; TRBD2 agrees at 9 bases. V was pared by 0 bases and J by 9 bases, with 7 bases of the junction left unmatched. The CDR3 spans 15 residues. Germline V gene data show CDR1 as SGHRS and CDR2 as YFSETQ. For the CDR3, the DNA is TGCGCCAGCAGCTTGGTTGGGCGGGAGGGCCCTGAGCAGTTCTTC. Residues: CASSLVGREGPEQFF.

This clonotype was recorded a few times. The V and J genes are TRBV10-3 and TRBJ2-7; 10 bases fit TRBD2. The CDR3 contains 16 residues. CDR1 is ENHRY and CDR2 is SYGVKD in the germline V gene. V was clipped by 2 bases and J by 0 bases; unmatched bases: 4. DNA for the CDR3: TGTGCCATCAGTGAGGATCCTAGCGGGAGCTCCTACGAGCAGTACTTC. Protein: CAISEDPSGSSYEQYF.

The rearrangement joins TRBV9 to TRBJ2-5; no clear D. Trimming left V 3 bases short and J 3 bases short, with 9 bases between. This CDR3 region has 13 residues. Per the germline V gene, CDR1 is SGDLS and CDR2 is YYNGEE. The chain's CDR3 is CASSAGNKETQYF. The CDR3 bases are TGTGCCAGCAGCGCGGGTAACAAAGAGACCCAGTACTTC.

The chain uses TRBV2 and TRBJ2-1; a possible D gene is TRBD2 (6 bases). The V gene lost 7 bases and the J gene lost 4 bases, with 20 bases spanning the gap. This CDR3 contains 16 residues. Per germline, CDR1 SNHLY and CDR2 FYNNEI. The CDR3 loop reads CASTDQPRDSYNEQFF. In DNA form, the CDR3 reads TGTGCCAGCACCGACCAGCCACGGGACTCTTACAATGAGCAGTTCTTC.

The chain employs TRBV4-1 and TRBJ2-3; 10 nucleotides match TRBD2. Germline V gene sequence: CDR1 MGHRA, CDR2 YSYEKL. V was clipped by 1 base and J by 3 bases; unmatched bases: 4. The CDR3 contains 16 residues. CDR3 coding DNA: TGCGCCAGCAGCCAAGTAGCGGGAGGACTGACAGATACGCAGTATTTT. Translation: CASSQVAGGLTDTQYF.

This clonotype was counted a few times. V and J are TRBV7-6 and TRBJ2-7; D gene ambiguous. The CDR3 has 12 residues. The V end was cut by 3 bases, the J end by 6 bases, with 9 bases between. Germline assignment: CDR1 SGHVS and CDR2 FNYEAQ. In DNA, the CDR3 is TGTGCCAGCAGCTTCATCGCTGGCGAGCAGTACTTC. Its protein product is CASSFIAGEQYF. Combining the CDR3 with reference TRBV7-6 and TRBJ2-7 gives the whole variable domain GAGVSQSPRYKVTKRGQDVALRCDPISGHVSLYWYRQALGQGPEFLTYFNYEAQQDKSGLPNDRFSAERPEGSISTLTIQRTEQRDSAMYRCASSFIAGEQYFGPGTRLTVT.

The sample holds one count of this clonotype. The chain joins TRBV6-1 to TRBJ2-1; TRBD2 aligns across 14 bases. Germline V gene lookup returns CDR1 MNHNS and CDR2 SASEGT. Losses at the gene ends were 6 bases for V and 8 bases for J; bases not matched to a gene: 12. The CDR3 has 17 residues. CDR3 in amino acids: CASRLTTSGRATDEQFF. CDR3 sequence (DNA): TGTGCCAGCAGGCTGACGACTAGCGGGAGGGCCACGGATGAGCAGTTCTTC.

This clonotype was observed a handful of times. CDR3 coding DNA: TGTGCCATCAGTGGAGGGGACAAGCAGGTTCACAATGAGCAGTTCTTC. As protein: CAISGGDKQVHNEQFF. This chain connects TRBV10-3 to TRBJ2-1; D possibly corresponds to TRBD1 (6 bases). Deletions cut 4 bases from V and 5 bases from J, with 18 bases between. CDR1 ENHRY and CDR2 SYGVKD come from the germline V gene. The CDR3 totals 16 residues.

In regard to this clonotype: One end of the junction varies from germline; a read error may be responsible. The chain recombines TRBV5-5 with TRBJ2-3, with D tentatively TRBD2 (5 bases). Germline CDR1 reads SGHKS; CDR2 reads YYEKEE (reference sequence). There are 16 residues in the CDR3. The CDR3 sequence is CASSPFQQPSTDTQDF. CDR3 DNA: TGTGCCAGCAGCCCCTTCCAGCAACCTAGCACAGATACGCAGGATTTT.

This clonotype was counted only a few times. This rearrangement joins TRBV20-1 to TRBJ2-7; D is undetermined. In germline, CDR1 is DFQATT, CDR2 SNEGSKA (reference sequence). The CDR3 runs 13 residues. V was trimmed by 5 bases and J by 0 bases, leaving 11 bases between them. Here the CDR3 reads CSAPRPPSYEQYF. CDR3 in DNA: TGCAGTGCTCCCCGGCCGCCCTCCTACGAGCAGTACTTC.

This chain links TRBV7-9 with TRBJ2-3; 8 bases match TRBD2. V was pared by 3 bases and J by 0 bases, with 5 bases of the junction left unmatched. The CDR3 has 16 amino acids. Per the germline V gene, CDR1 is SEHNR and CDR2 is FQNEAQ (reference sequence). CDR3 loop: CASSFLREGSTDTQYF. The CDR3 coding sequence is TGTGCCAGCAGCTTCCTCCGGGAGGGAAGCACAGATACGCAGTATTTT.

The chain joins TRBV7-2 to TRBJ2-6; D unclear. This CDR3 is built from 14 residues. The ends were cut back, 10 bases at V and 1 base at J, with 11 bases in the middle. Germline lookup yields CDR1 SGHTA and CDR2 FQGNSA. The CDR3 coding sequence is TGTGCCACCGAAGACGTTTCTGGGGCCAACGTCCTGACTTTC. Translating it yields CATEDVSGANVLTF.

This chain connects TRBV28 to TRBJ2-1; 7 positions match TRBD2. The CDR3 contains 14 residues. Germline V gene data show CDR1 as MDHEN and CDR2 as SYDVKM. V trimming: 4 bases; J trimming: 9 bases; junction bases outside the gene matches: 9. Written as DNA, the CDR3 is TGTGCCAGCAGTTCTATTAGCGGGCCCTCTGAGCAGTTCTTC. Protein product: CASSSISGPSEQFF.

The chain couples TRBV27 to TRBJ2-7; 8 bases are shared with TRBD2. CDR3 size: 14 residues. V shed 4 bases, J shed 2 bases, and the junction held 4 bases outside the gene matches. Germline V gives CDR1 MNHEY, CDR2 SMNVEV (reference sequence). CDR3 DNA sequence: TGTGCCAGCAGTTCGGGGGGGTCTACCTACGAGCAGTACTTC. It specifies CASSSGGSTYEQYF.

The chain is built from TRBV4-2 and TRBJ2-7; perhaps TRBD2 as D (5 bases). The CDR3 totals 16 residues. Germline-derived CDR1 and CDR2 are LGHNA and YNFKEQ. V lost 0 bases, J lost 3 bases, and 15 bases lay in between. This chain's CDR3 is CASSQDKPTRDYEQYF. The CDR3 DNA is TGTGCCAGCAGCCAAGATAAGCCTACACGGGACTACGAGCAGTACTTC.

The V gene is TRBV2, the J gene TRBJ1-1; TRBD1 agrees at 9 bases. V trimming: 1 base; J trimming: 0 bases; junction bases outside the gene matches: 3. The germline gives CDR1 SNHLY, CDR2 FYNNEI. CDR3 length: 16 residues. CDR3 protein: CASSEGTGVVNTEAFF. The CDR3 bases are TGTGCCAGCAGTGAAGGGACAGGGGTTGTGAACACTGAAGCTTTCTTT.

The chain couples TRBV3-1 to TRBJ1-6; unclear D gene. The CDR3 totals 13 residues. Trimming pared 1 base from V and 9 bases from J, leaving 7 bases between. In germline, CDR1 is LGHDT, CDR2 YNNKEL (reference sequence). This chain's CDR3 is CASSQVASSPLHF. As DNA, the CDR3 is TGTGCCAGCAGCCAAGTGGCTAGTTCACCCCTCCACTTT.

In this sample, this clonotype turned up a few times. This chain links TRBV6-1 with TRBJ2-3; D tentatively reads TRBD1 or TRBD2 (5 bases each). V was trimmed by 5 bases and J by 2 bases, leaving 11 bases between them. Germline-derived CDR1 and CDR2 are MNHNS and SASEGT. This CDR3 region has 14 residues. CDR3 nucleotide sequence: TGTGCCAGCAGTCCGACGGGGCCCACAGATACGCAGTATTTT. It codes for CASSPTGPTDTQYF.

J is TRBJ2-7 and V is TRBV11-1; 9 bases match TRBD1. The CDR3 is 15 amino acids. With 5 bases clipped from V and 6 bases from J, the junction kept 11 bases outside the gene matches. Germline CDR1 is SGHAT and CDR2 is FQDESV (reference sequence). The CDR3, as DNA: TGTGCCAGCAGCCGTCCCGGGACAGGGAACGGCGAGCAGTACTTC. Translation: CASSRPGTGNGEQYF. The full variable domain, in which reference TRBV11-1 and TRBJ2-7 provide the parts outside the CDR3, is EAEVAQSPRYKITEKSQAVAFWCDPISGHATLYWYRQILGQGPELLVQFQDESVVDDSQLPKDRFSAERLKGVDSTLKIQPAELGDSAMYLCASSRPGTGNGEQYFGPGTRLTVT.

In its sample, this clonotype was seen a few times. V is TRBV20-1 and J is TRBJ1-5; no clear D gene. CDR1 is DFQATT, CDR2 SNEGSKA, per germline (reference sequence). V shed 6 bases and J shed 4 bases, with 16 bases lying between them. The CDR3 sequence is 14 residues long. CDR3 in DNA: TGCAGTGCCCACAGTCCAGCGAAAAATCAGCCCCAGCATTTT. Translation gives CSAHSPAKNQPQHF.

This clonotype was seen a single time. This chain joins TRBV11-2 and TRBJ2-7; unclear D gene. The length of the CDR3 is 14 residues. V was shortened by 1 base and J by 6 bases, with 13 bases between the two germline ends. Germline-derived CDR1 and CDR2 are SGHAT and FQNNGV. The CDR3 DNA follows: TGTGCCAGCAGCTTAGGGGTGGCAGGAAGCGAGCAGTACTTC. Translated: CASSLGVAGSEQYF. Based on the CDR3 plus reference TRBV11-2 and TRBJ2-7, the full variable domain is EAGVAQSPRYKIIEKRQSVAFWCNPISGHATLYWYQQILGQGPKLLIQFQNNGVVDDSQLPKDRFSAERLKGVDSTLKIQPAKLEDSAVYLCASSLGVAGSEQYFGPGTRLTVT.